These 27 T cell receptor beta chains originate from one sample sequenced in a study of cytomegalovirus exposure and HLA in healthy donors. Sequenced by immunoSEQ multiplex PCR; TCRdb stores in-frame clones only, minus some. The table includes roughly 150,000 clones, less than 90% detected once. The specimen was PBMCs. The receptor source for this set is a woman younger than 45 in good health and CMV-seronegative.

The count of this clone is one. The CDR3 protein is CASSLQRAGAYGYTF. As DNA, the CDR3 is TGCGCCAGCAGCCTCCAAAGGGCAGGGGCGTATGGCTACACCTTC. The chain has TRBV4-1 and TRBJ1-2, with D maybe TRBD1 (6 bases). V dropped 4 bases and J dropped 5 bases, with 17 bases sitting between them. In germline, CDR1 is MGHRA, CDR2 YSYEKL. This CDR3 comprises 15 residues.

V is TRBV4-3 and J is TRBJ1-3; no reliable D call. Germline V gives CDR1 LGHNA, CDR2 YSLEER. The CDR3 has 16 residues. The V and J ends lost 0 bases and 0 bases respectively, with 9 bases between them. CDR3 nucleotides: TGCGCCAGCAGCCAAGATCACAGCTTCTCTGGAAACACCATATATTTT. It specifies CASSQDHSFSGNTIYF.

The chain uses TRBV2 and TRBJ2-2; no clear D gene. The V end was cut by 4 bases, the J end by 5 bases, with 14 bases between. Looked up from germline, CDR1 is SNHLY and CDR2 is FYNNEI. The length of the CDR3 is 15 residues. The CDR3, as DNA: TGTGCCAGCAGTGTGAATGGGCCTGGGACCGGGGAGCTGTTTTTT. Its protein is CASSVNGPGTGELFF.

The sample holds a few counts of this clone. The CDR3 here is CASSFPVTGTEAFF. The DNA of the CDR3 is TGTGCCAGCAGTTTCCCCGTCACAGGGACTGAAGCTTTCTTT. The chain uses TRBV28 and TRBJ1-1; tentative D call: TRBD1 (6 bases). V lost 3 bases and J 5 bases, leaving 13 bases between the germline ends. The CDR3 covers 14 residues. From germline, CDR1 is MDHEN and CDR2 SYDVKM.

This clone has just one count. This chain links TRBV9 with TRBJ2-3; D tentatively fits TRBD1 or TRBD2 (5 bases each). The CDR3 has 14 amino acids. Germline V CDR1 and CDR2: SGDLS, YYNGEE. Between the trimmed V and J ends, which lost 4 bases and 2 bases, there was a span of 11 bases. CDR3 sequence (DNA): TGTGCCAGCAGCTCGGTGGGGGACACAGATACGCAGTATTTT. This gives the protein CASSSVGDTDTQYF.

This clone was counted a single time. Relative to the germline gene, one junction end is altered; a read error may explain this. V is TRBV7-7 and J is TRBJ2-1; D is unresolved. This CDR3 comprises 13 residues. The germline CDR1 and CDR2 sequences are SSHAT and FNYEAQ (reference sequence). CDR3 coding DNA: TGTGCCAGCAGCTTAGATGTATACACTGAGCAGTTCTTC. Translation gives CASSLDVYTEQFF.

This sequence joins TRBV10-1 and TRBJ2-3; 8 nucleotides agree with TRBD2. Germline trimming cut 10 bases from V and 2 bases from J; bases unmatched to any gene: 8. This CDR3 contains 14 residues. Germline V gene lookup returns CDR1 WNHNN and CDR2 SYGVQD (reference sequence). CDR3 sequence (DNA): TGCGCCACCAACTCGGGAGGGTACACAGATACGCAGTATTTT. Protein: CATNSGGYTDTQYF.

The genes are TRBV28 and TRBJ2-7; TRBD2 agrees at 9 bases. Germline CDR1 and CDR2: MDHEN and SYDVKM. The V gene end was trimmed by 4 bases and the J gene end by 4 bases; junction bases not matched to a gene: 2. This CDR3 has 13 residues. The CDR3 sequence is CASSSSGVYEQYF. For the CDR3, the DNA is TGTGCCAGCAGTTCTAGCGGGGTTTACGAGCAGTACTTC. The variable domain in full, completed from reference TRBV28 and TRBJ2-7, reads DVKVTQSSRYLVKRTGEKVFLECVQDMDHENMFWYRQDPGLGLRLIYFSYDVKMKEKGDIPEGYSVSREKKERFSLILESASTNQTSMYLCASSSSGVYEQYFGPGTRLTVT.

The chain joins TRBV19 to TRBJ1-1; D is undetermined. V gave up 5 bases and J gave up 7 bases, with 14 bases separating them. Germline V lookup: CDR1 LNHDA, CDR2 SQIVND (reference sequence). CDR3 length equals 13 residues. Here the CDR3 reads CASSQTTEFEAFF. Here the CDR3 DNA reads TGTGCCAGTAGTCAAACGACTGAATTTGAAGCTTTCTTT.

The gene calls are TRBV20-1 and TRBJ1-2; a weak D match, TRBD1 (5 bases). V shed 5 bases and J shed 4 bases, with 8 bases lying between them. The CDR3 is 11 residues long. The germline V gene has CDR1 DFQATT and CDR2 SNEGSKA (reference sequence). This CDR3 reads CSALDSYGYTF. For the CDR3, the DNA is TGCAGTGCTCTCGACAGCTATGGCTACACCTTC.

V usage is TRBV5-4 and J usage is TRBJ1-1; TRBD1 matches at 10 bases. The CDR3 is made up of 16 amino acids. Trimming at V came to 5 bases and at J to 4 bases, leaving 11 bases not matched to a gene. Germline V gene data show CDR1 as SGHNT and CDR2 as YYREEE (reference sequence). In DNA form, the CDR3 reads TGTGCCAGCAGGCCGGGACAGGGGATAGGTGGCACTGAAGCTTTCTTT. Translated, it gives CASRPGQGIGGTEAFF.

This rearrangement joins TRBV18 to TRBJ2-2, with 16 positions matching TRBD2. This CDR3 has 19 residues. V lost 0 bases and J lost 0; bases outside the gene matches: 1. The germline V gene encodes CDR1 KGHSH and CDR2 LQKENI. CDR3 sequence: CASSPPGLAGGPNTGELFF. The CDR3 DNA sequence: TGTGCCAGCTCACCACCGGGACTAGCGGGAGGGCCGAACACCGGGGAGCTGTTTTTT. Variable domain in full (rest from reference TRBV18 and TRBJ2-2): NAGVMQNPRHLVRRRGQEARLRCSPMKGHSHVYWYRQLPEEGLKFMVYLQKENIIDESGMPKERFSAEFPKEGPSILRIQQVVRGDSAAYFCASSPPGLAGGPNTGELFFGEGSRLTVL.

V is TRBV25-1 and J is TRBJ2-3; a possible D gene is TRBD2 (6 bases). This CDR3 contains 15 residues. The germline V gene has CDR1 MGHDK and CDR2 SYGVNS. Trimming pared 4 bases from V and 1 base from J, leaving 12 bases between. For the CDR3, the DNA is TGTGCCAGCAGTGGGAGGGACGTACGCACAGATACGCAGTATTTT. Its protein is CASSGRDVRTDTQYF.

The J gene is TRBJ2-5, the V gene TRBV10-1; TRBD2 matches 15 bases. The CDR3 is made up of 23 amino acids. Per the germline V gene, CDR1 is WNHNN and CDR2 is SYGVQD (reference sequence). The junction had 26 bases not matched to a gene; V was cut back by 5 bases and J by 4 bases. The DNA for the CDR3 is TGCGCCAGCAGTCCTGGACAGGAGGACCACGACTGGACTAGCGGGGGGGCTAGAGAGACCCAGTACTTC. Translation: CASSPGQEDHDWTSGGARETQYF.

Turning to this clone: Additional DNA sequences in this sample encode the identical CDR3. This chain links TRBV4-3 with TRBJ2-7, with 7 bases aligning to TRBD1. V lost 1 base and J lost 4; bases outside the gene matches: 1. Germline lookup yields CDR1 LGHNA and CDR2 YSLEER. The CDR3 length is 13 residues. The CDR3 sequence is CASSQGTGYEQYF. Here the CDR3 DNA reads TGCGCCAGCAGCCAAGGGACAGGTTACGAGCAGTACTTC.

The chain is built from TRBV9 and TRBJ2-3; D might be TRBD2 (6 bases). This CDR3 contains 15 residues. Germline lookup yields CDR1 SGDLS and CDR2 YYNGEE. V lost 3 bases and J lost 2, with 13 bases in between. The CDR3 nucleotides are TGTGCCAGCAGCGCTTTCGGGGGAAACACAGATACGCAGTATTTT. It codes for CASSAFGGNTDTQYF. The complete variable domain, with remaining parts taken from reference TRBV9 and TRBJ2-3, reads DSGVTQTPKHLITATGQRVTLRCSPRSGDLSVYWYQQSLDQGLQFLIQYYNGEERAKGNILERFSAQQFPDLHSELNLSSLELGDSALYFCASSAFGGNTDTQYFGPGTRLTVL.

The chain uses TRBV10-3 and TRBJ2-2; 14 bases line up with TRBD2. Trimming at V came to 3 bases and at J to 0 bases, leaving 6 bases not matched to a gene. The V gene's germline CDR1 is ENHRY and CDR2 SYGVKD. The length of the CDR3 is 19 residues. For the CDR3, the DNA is TGTGCCATCAGTGACCCGGGACTAGCGGGGGCCGCGAACACCGGGGAGCTGTTTTTT. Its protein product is CAISDPGLAGAANTGELFF.

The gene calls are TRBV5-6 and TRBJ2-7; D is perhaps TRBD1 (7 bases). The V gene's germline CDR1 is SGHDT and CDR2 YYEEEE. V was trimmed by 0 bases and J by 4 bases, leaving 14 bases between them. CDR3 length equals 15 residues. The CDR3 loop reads CASSLGRGPYYEQYF. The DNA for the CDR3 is TGTGCCAGCAGCTTGGGGAGGGGGCCCTATTACGAGCAGTACTTC.

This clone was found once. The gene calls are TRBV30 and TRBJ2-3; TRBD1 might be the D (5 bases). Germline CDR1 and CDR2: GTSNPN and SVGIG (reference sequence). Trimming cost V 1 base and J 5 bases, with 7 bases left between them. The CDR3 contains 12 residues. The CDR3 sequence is CAWSARGDTQYF. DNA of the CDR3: TGTGCCTGGAGTGCTAGGGGAGATACGCAGTATTTT.

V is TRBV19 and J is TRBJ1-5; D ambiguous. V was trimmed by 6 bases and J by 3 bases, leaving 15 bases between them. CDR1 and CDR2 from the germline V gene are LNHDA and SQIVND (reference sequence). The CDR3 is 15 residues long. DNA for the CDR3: TGTGCCAGTAGAGGAGGAGGTCGGACCAATCAGCCCCAGCATTTT. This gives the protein CASRGGGRTNQPQHF.

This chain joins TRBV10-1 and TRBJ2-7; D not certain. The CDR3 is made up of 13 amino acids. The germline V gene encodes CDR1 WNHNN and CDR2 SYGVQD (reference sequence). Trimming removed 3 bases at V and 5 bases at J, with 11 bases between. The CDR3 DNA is TGCGCCAGCAGTGACTCTCACTTTGACGAGCAGTACTTC. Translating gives CASSDSHFDEQYF.

In DNA, the CDR3 is TGCGCCAGCAGCCATTCCACAGATACGCAGTATTTT. This translates into CASSHSTDTQYF. The gene calls are TRBV5-1 and TRBJ2-3; D is uncertain. The CDR3 consists of 12 residues. CDR1 and CDR2 from the germline V gene are SGHRS and YFSETQ. The V gene lost 4 bases and the J gene lost 2 bases, with 5 bases spanning the gap.

This chain's CDR3 is CASSRRLAGGEDTQYF. CDR3 sequence (DNA): TGTGCCAGCAGCCGTAGACTAGCGGGGGGTGAGGATACGCAGTATTTT. The chain joins TRBV7-6 to TRBJ2-3; TRBD2 aligns across 13 bases. Unmatched junction bases numbered 8, after V lost 5 bases and J lost 6 bases. Germline V gene lookup returns CDR1 SGHVS and CDR2 FNYEAQ. CDR3 length: 16 residues.

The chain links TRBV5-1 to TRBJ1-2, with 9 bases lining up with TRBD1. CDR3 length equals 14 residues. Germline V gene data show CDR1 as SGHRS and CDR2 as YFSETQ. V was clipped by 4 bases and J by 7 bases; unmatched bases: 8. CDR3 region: CASSLEQGARGYTF. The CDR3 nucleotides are TGCGCCAGCAGCCTCGAACAGGGGGCTCGTGGCTACACCTTC.

The CDR3 loop reads CASSSTSGSIADTQYF. CDR3 in DNA: TGTGCCAGCAGCTCGACTAGCGGGAGTATCGCAGATACGCAGTATTTT. The chain links TRBV11-2 to TRBJ2-3, with TRBD2 matching over 12 bases. Germline CDR1 and CDR2: SGHAT and FQNNGV. Germline trimming cut 4 bases from V and 4 bases from J; bases unmatched to any gene: 6. This CDR3 is 16 amino acids long.

CDR3 bases: TGTGCCAGCAGCTCCCGTCGAGGGGGGAGCACAGATACGCAGTATTTT. Residues: CASSSRRGGSTDTQYF. The chain joins TRBV7-8 to TRBJ2-3; D possibly matches TRBD1 or TRBD2 (6 bases each). Trimming left V 4 bases short and J 0 bases short, with 14 bases between. The CDR3 has 16 amino acids. CDR1 SGHVS and CDR2 FQNEAQ come from the germline V gene.

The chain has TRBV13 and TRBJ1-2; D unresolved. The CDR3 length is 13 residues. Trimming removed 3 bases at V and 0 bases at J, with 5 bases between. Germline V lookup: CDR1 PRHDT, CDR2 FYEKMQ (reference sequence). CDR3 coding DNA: TGTGCCAGCAGCTTTAGGGCTAACTATGGCTACACCTTC. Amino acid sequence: CASSFRANYGYTF.